This TCR beta chain was sequenced in a study of shared clonotypes between healthy human individuals. The assay was immunoSEQ multiplex PCR, and TCRdb's table has in-frame clones only and misses some. The sample shows about 2.2 million clones, 90% to 95% of them seen only once. CD8 cells classed as naive were CD45RO-negative and positively selected for CCR7, excluding terminally differentiated effector memory CD45RA+ cells. The sequencing sample was made of naive CD8+ T cells from PBMCs. The receptor was derived from a man aged 18 to 29 in good health. Some clones in this sample may be carry-over from other donors' samples.

CDR3 DNA sequence: TGTGCCAGCAGCCAAGGGGCCGGCCGCGGAAATGGCTACACCTTC. Translated, it gives CASSQGAGRGNGYTF. The V call is TRBV4-2, the J call TRBJ1-2; no definite D call. The V end was cut by 1 base, the J end by 6 bases, with 15 bases between. The germline CDR1 and CDR2 sequences are LGHNA and YNFKEQ. The CDR3 covers 15 residues.